This T cell receptor (beta chain) was sequenced for a study of tumor-infiltrating lymphocytes in primary liver carcinoma. Study as a whole: Male and female patients aged 30 to 69 years made up the cohort.

A single count supports this clonotype. Its specificity is not known. TCR beta cDNA was made from approximately 500 ng total RNA with a constant-region primer. ARM-PCR was slightly modified, and three nested multiplex PCR rounds with it gave rise to the TCR beta libraries. The first two PCR rounds, approximately 10 cycles each, used TRBV1-TRBV30 forward primers and a C-beta reverse primer. MiXCR was run by TCRdb on the multiplex PCR reads, yielding one entry per CDR3 protein. The table lists under 200,000 distinct CDR3 sequences, approximately 65% of them singletons, with 7% to 8.5% in the top ten. Unsorted whole blood yielded the blood RNA, and germline DNA was also extracted. Germline V lookup: CDR1 ENHRY, CDR2 SYGVKD. The CDR3 runs to 14 residues. The V and J ends lost 2 bases and 8 bases respectively, with 13 bases between them. Study results and limitations: Blood had a significantly lower top-250-clone fraction than tumors did (p = 0.039).

This chain links TRBV10-3 with TRBJ2-1, with a tentative D call TRBD2 (5 bases). The sequencing input was peripheral blood. This receptor was identified in a woman in her fifties or sixties with primary liver carcinoma and hepatitis B virus infection. CDR3 DNA: TGTGCCATCAGTGAGAGGACGGGGATCCATGAGCAGTTCTTC. This encodes CAISERTGIHEQFF.